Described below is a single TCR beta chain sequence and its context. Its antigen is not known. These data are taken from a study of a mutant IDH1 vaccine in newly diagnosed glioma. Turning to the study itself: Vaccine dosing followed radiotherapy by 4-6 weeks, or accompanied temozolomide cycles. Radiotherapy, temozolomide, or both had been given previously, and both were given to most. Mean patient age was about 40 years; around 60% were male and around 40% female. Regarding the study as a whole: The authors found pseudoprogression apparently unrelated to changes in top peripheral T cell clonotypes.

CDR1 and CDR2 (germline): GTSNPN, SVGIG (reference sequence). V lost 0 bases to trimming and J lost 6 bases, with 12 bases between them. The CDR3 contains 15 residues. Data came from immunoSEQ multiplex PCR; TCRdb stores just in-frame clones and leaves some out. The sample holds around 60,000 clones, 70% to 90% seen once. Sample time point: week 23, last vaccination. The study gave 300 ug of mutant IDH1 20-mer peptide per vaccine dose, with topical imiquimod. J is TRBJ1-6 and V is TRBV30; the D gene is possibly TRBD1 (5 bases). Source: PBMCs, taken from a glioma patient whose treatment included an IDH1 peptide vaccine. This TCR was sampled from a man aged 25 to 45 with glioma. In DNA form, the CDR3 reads TGTGCCTGGAGTGTATCTCAGGGAGCTAATTCACCCCTCCACTTT. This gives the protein CAWSVSQGANSPLHF.